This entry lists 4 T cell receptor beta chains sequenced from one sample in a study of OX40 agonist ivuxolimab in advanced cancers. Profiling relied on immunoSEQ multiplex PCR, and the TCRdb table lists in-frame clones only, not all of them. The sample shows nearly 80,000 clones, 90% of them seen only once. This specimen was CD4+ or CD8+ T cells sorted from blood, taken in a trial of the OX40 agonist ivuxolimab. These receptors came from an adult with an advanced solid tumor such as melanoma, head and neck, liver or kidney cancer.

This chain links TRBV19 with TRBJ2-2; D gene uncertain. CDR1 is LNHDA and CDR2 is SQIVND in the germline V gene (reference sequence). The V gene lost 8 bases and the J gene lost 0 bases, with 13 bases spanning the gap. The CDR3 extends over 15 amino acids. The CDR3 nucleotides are TGTGCCAGTTGCGGTGGGTCATCGAACACCGGGGAGCTGTTTTTT. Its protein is CASCGGSSNTGELFF.

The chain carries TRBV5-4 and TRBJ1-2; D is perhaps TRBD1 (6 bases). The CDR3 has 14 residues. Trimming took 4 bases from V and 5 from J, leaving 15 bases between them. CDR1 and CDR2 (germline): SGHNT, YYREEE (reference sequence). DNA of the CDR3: TGTGCCAGCAGCCCTATAGACAGGCCATATGGCTACACCTTC. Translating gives CASSPIDRPYGYTF.

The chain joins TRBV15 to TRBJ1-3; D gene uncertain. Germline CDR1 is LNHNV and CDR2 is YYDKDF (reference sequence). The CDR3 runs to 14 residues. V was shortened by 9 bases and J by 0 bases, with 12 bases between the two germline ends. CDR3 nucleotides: TGTGCCACGTCCAACACCTCCTCTGGAAACACCATATATTTT. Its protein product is CATSNTSSGNTIYF.

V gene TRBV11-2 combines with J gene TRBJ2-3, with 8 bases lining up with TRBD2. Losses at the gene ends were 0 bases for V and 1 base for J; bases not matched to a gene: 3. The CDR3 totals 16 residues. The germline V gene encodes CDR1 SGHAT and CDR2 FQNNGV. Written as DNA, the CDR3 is TGTGCCAGCAGCTTAGAGCGGGGGGTCGGCACAGATACGCAGTATTTT. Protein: CASSLERGVGTDTQYF.